The 21 T cell receptor beta chains reported below all come from one sample, sequenced in a study of shared clonotypes between healthy human individuals. Assay: immunoSEQ multiplex PCR; the TCRdb copy retains only in-frame clones and omits some. The sample records more than 1 million clones, 75% to 80% being singletons. Input material: memory CD4+ T cells from PBMCs. The sample's subset: CD45RA-negative fraction. The receptors derive from a man aged 18 to 30 in good health. Some clones in this sample may be carry-over from other donors' samples.

The chain combines TRBV7-8 with TRBJ1-1; possible D gene TRBD1, 6 bases. CDR3 length: 14 amino acids. CDR1 and CDR2 (germline): SGHVS, FQNEAQ. The ends were cut back, 5 bases at V and 0 bases at J, with 10 bases in the middle. The CDR3 protein is CASSTRTVNTEAFF. The CDR3 nucleotides are TGTGCCAGCAGCACCCGGACAGTGAACACTGAAGCTTTCTTT.

The chain is built from TRBV15 and TRBJ1-2, with 7 bases fitting TRBD1. This CDR3 spans 13 amino acids. In germline, CDR1 is LNHNV, CDR2 YYDKDF (reference sequence). J lost 7 bases, V lost 8 bases, and 10 bases had no gene match. The CDR3 DNA follows: TGTGCCACCGCAGGGGGGCCCAGGCGTGGCTACACCTTC. As protein: CATAGGPRRGYTF.

This clone showed up just once. The chain joins TRBV5-1 to TRBJ2-1, with 10 bases fitting TRBD2. The CDR3 has 18 residues. Trimming took 0 bases from V and 0 from J; bases not matched to a gene: 6. Germline-derived CDR1 and CDR2 are SGHRS and YFSETQ. The DNA for the CDR3 is TGCGCCAGCAGCTTGGGGCTAGCGGGGGCCAGCTCCTACAATGAGCAGTTCTTC. This gives the protein CASSLGLAGASSYNEQFF.

There are a few counts of this clone. The rearrangement uses TRBV2 and TRBJ2-7; D unclear. The germline V gene has CDR1 SNHLY and CDR2 FYNNEI. The V end was cut by 7 bases, the J end by 0 bases, with 7 bases between. The CDR3 spans 12 residues. CDR3 sequence (DNA): TGTGCCAGCACTAAGAGCTCCTACGAGCAGTACTTC. Protein product: CASTKSSYEQYF.

This clone appeared a few times. The chain couples TRBV5-1 to TRBJ2-2; D call uncertain. The CDR3 covers 14 residues. Between the trimmed V and J ends, which lost 4 bases and 4 bases, there was a span of 11 bases. CDR1 and CDR2 from the germline V gene are SGHRS and YFSETQ. For the CDR3, the DNA is TGCGCCAGCAGCCCGTCGAGCGTCACCGGGGAGCTGTTTTTT. Translated, it gives CASSPSSVTGELFF.

This chain links TRBV28 with TRBJ1-5, with 10 bases aligning to TRBD1. CDR1 and CDR2 (germline): MDHEN, SYDVKM. This CDR3 spans 17 amino acids. The V and J ends lost 6 bases and 2 bases, in that order; junction bases with no gene match: 10. CDR3 sequence: CASRTSGTGAGNQPQHF. As DNA, the CDR3 is TGTGCCAGCAGGACATCGGGGACAGGGGCCGGCAATCAGCCCCAGCATTTT.

The V call is TRBV9, the J call TRBJ2-1; a weak D match, TRBD2 (5 bases). Trimming cost V 2 bases and J 5 bases, with 14 bases left between them. CDR3 size: 15 residues. Germline loops: CDR1 SGDLS, CDR2 YYNGEE. CDR3 DNA: TGTGCCAGCAGCGTTCTAAGCGGCCCTCACAATGAGCAGTTCTTC. Translating gives CASSVLSGPHNEQFF. Variable domain in full (rest from reference TRBV9 and TRBJ2-1): DSGVTQTPKHLITATGQRVTLRCSPRSGDLSVYWYQQSLDQGLQFLIQYYNGEERAKGNILERFSAQQFPDLHSELNLSSLELGDSALYFCASSVLSGPHNEQFFGPGTRLTVL.

V gene TRBV7-3 combines with J gene TRBJ2-1, with 14 bases identical to TRBD2. With V trimmed by 4 bases and J by 8 bases, 4 bases remained unmatched. The CDR3 length is 15 residues. CDR1 and CDR2 from the germline V gene are SGHTA and FQGTGA. This chain's CDR3 is CASSSGTSGSDEQFF. CDR3 nucleotides: TGTGCCAGCAGCTCCGGGACTAGCGGGAGCGATGAGCAGTTCTTC.

The V call is TRBV2, the J call TRBJ2-1; TRBD2 might be the D (5 bases). Germline values: CDR1 SNHLY, CDR2 FYNNEI. The CDR3 has 13 amino acids. V gave up 7 bases and J gave up 0 bases, with 7 bases separating them. The CDR3 protein is CASTGFSYNEQFF. Here the CDR3 DNA reads TGTGCCAGCACGGGGTTCTCCTACAATGAGCAGTTCTTC.

The gene calls are TRBV6-1 and TRBJ1-1, with D perhaps TRBD1 (5 bases). The ends were cut back, 0 bases at V and 0 bases at J, with 14 bases in the middle. The germline V gene encodes CDR1 MNHNS and CDR2 SASEGT. CDR3 length equals 17 residues. The DNA of the CDR3 is TGTGCCAGCAGTGAAGCGCTAGGGAGAGGGGTGAACACTGAAGCTTTCTTT. Translated, it gives CASSEALGRGVNTEAFF.

This clone was seen many times. As DNA, the CDR3 is TGTGCCAGCAGTTTACCCTTCTTGTTTAGCAATCAGCCCCAGCATTTT. Its translation is CASSLPFLFSNQPQHF. The gene calls are TRBV27 and TRBJ1-5; D gene uncertain. The V end lost 2 bases, the J end lost 0 bases, and 11 bases lay between the germline ends. From germline, CDR1 is MNHEY and CDR2 SMNVEV (reference sequence). This CDR3 is built from 16 residues.

This clone came up a few times. At the DNA level, this CDR3 is encoded by other sequences in the same sample as well. The V and J genes are TRBV9 and TRBJ1-1; no definite D call. V dropped 0 bases and J dropped 1 base, with 4 bases sitting between them. The CDR3 spans 13 residues. CDR1 and CDR2 (germline): SGDLS, YYNGEE. The CDR3 spells CASSVVRNTEAFF. The CDR3 region has the DNA TGTGCCAGCAGCGTAGTCAGGAACACTGAAGCTTTCTTT.

The table lists this clone with a few counts. Written as DNA, the CDR3 is TGTGCCAGCAGTTTTTCCCAGGGTTGGACCGGGGAGCTGTTTTTT. Translation gives CASSFSQGWTGELFF. The rearrangement links TRBV28 to TRBJ2-2, with a possible D match to TRBD1 (5 bases). The CDR3 has 15 amino acids. CDR1 is MDHEN, CDR2 SYDVKM, per germline. The germline V and J ends were trimmed by 3 bases and 5 bases, with 13 bases remaining between them.

The V and J genes are TRBV4-2 and TRBJ1-3; D not certain. Germline V gene sequence: CDR1 LGHNA, CDR2 YNFKEQ. The V end lost 3 bases, the J end lost 0 bases, and 15 bases lay between the germline ends. The CDR3 consists of 17 residues. The CDR3 sequence: CASSQGNSPTSGNTIYF. The CDR3 bases are TGTGCCAGCAGCCAGGGGAACAGTCCGACCTCTGGAAACACCATATATTTT.

The CDR3 DNA sequence: TGTGCCAGCAGTTCGGGACTAGCGGGGAATACTTACAATGAGCAGTTCTTC. It codes for CASSSGLAGNTYNEQFF. The chain uses TRBV28 and TRBJ2-1, with TRBD2 matching over 13 bases. The CDR3 totals 17 residues. CDR1 is MDHEN and CDR2 is SYDVKM in the germline V gene. The ends lost 4 bases at V and 4 bases at J; junction bases unmatched: 7.

The chain combines TRBV9 with TRBJ1-2, with a tentative D call TRBD1 (6 bases). The germline gives CDR1 SGDLS, CDR2 YYNGEE. V dropped 4 bases and J dropped 4 bases, with 14 bases sitting between them. The CDR3 length is 14 residues. CDR3 coding DNA: TGTGCCAGCAGCCCCCAACAGGGTCGCTATGGCTACACCTTC. This gives the protein CASSPQQGRYGYTF.

The chain is built from TRBV27 and TRBJ1-1, with 9 bases lining up with TRBD1. V lost 5 bases and J lost 3; bases outside the gene matches: 13. The CDR3 extends over 17 amino acids. The germline V gene encodes CDR1 MNHEY and CDR2 SMNVEV (reference sequence). The CDR3 region has the DNA TGTGCCAGCAGTCACAATACAGGGGGCCGGGGGTACACTGAAGCTTTCTTT. Residues: CASSHNTGGRGYTEAFF.

A single count supports this clone. The genes are TRBV5-4 and TRBJ2-2; 9 bases are a match to TRBD2. The length of the CDR3 is 17 residues. J lost 3 bases, V lost 6 bases, and 12 bases had no gene match. Germline CDR1 and CDR2: SGHNT and YYREEE (reference sequence). The CDR3 loop is CASTPQKAGGYTGELFF. The CDR3 DNA reads TGTGCCAGCACTCCCCAGAAAGCGGGAGGCTACACCGGGGAGCTGTTTTTT.

The rearrangement joins TRBV28 to TRBJ1-5; D may be TRBD1 (5 bases). The ends were cut back, 7 bases at V and 2 bases at J, with 12 bases in the middle. Looked up from germline, CDR1 is MDHEN and CDR2 is SYDVKM. This CDR3 is 14 amino acids long. DNA for the CDR3: TGTGCCAGCAAAAAACAGGTCGGCAATCAGCCCCAGCATTTT. Translating it yields CASKKQVGNQPQHF.

This clone was seen once. V usage is TRBV15 and J usage is TRBJ2-5; 7 bases map to TRBD2. The CDR3 spans 15 residues. The germline CDR1 and CDR2 sequences are LNHNV and YYDKDF (reference sequence). Trimming at V came to 1 base and at J to 2 bases, leaving 4 bases not matched to a gene. CDR3 DNA: TGTGCCACCAGCAGAGGGGGGGGAGGGCAAGAGACCCAGTACTTC. Its translation: CATSRGGGGQETQYF.

V and J are TRBV18 and TRBJ1-4; 7 nucleotides match TRBD1. V shed 3 bases, J shed 7 bases, and the junction held 8 bases outside the gene matches. Germline CDR1 KGHSH, CDR2 LQKENI. The CDR3 has 15 residues. CDR3 amino acids: CASSPEGQRSEKLFF. The CDR3 DNA is TGTGCCAGCTCACCCGAGGGACAGCGGAGTGAAAAACTGTTTTTT.